A selection of T cell receptor beta chains follows, all from one sample in a study of tumor and adjacent non-tumor tissue in lung cancer. One entry per CDR3 protein results from TCRdb running MiXCR on the multiplex PCR reads. Of fewer than 130,000 distinct CDR3 sequences listed, approximately 84% are singletons. The sequenced material came from lung tumor tissue. The receptors shown here come from a man between 65 and 79 years old with non-small cell lung cancer. CDR3s leave out the opening cysteine and the closing phenylalanine or tryptophan.

v_call: TRBV20-1; j_call: TRBJ2-7; cdr3_aa: SASGGRPPYEQY
v_call: TRBV29-1; j_call: TRBJ2-1; cdr3_aa: SVGLAAWNAQS
v_call: TRBV12-3/TRBV12-4; j_call: TRBJ2-5; cdr3_aa: ASSGLEGVVETQY
v_call: TRBV12-3/TRBV12-4; j_call: TRBJ2-7; cdr3_aa: ASSTSTGRPHEQH
v_call: TRBV29-1; j_call: TRBJ2-3; cdr3_aa: SVDKGADTRH
v_call: TRBV6-5; j_call: TRBJ2-1; cdr3_aa: ASSIRDPSYNELF
v_call: TRBV11-2; j_call: TRBJ1-6; cdr3_aa: ASYQTGGYSPFH
v_call: TRBV5-6; j_call: TRBJ2-7; cdr3_aa: ASSPPLAGGPGNYEQY
v_call: TRBV29-1; j_call: TRBJ1-2; cdr3_aa: SAERGKVNYGYA
v_call: TRBV12-3/TRBV12-4; j_call: TRBJ1-2; cdr3_aa: ATLGDGYT
v_call: TRBV20-1; j_call: TRBJ2-1; cdr3_aa: TATYRLAGDNEQF
v_call: TRBV6-1; j_call: TRBJ2-7; cdr3_aa: ASSGAQGIREQY
v_call: TRBV10-2; j_call: TRBJ2-1; cdr3_aa: TNSEPPLVHEQF
v_call: TRBV24-1; j_call: TRBJ2-3; cdr3_aa: ATSDPGRTDTQY
v_call: TRBV5-6; j_call: TRBJ1-2; cdr3_aa: ASSLGPDKRYGNP
v_call: TRBV6-2/TRBV6-3; j_call: TRBJ2-7; cdr3_aa: ANSTKTGFNYEQY
v_call: TRBV6-5; j_call: TRBJ2-5; cdr3_aa: ATSPRRVLAGGEETRY
v_call: TRBV5-6; j_call: TRBJ1-5; cdr3_aa: ASNLSTGQGSNQPQL
v_call: TRBV6-1; j_call: TRBJ1-5; cdr3_aa: ASNKGYSNQSQH
v_call: TRBV29-1; j_call: TRBJ1-5; cdr3_aa: SVERDRANQPQH
v_call: TRBV6-1; j_call: TRBJ2-2; cdr3_aa: ASRGVGNTGELF
v_call: TRBV4-1; j_call: TRBJ2-7; cdr3_aa: ASSRTVAGEEDEQY
v_call: TRBV11-2; j_call: TRBJ2-7; cdr3_aa: VSSPGIGPSYEQY
v_call: TRBV2; j_call: TRBJ1-6; cdr3_aa: ASNRVKESPLH
v_call: TRBV5-6; j_call: TRBJ2-5; cdr3_aa: TSSLLQGATLGETQY
v_call: TRBV11-3; j_call: TRBJ2-7; cdr3_aa: ASNSMTGAYEQY
v_call: TRBV12-3/TRBV12-4; j_call: TRBJ1-1; cdr3_aa: ASSYFGDPEANVEAF
v_call: TRBV29-1; j_call: TRBJ2-3; cdr3_aa: SVEGSGKDTQF
v_call: TRBV6-6; j_call: TRBJ2-7; cdr3_aa: TSTKNFGHYEQY
v_call: TRBV10-2; j_call: TRBJ2-7; cdr3_aa: ASRTTGFYELY
v_call: TRBV5-4; j_call: TRBJ2-7; cdr3_aa: ASSLVTGNERY
v_call: TRBV28; j_call: TRBJ1-5; cdr3_aa: ASSVTGENQPQH
v_call: TRBV20-1; j_call: TRBJ1-5; cdr3_aa: SAQTPEDNQLQH
v_call: TRBV4-3; j_call: TRBJ2-3; cdr3_aa: ASSQRKPSGRGGTQF
v_call: TRBV6-1; j_call: TRBJ2-1; cdr3_aa: ASSDAGQLNNEEF
v_call: TRBV11-2; j_call: TRBJ2-5; cdr3_aa: GSSLYPRLAPY
v_call: TRBV6-6; j_call: TRBJ2-5; cdr3_aa: ASSYTGTQETQY
v_call: TRBV12-3/TRBV12-4; j_call: TRBJ1-1; cdr3_aa: ASTPQTAVNTEAF
v_call: TRBV20-1; j_call: TRBJ2-5; cdr3_aa: SARGTETQY
v_call: TRBV11-3; j_call: TRBJ2-1; cdr3_aa: VSSLLGTSGGYNEQI
v_call: TRBV6-1; j_call: TRBJ1-2; cdr3_aa: ASSFGLGNYGYT
v_call: TRBV28; j_call: TRBJ2-5; cdr3_aa: ASIPEYRESQY
v_call: TRBV6-5; j_call: TRBJ2-7; cdr3_aa: ASGRRLAGSYEQY
v_call: TRBV6-5; j_call: TRBJ2-7; cdr3_aa: PSSNSGPRGYEQY
v_call: TRBV4-2; j_call: TRBJ2-7; cdr3_aa: ASSLAGGPHKQY
v_call: TRBV6-1; j_call: TRBJ2-7; cdr3_aa: VSSELAGGPTTAGEQY
v_call: TRBV29-1; j_call: TRBJ2-1; cdr3_aa: NVGLAGGYNEQI
v_call: TRBV4-1; j_call: TRBJ2-1; cdr3_aa: ATSHSSGTGVYNEQF
v_call: TRBV20-1; j_call: TRBJ2-1; cdr3_aa: SHVWVGNEQF
v_call: TRBV5-6; j_call: TRBJ1-2; cdr3_aa: VSRSARLFYGYT
v_call: TRBV9; j_call: TRBJ2-7; cdr3_aa: ASSVGFSSYEQY
v_call: TRBV11-2; j_call: TRBJ2-4; cdr3_aa: ARSVSGGLNIQY
v_call: TRBV4-2; j_call: TRBJ1-5; cdr3_aa: ASSQDSGDSYSNQPQH
v_call: TRBV7-9; j_call: TRBJ2-5; cdr3_aa: VSSLPNGETQY
v_call: TRBV4-2; j_call: TRBJ1-2; cdr3_aa: ASSQEASGQRGYT
v_call: TRBV11-2; j_call: TRBJ1-2; cdr3_aa: ASSVVHSGYT